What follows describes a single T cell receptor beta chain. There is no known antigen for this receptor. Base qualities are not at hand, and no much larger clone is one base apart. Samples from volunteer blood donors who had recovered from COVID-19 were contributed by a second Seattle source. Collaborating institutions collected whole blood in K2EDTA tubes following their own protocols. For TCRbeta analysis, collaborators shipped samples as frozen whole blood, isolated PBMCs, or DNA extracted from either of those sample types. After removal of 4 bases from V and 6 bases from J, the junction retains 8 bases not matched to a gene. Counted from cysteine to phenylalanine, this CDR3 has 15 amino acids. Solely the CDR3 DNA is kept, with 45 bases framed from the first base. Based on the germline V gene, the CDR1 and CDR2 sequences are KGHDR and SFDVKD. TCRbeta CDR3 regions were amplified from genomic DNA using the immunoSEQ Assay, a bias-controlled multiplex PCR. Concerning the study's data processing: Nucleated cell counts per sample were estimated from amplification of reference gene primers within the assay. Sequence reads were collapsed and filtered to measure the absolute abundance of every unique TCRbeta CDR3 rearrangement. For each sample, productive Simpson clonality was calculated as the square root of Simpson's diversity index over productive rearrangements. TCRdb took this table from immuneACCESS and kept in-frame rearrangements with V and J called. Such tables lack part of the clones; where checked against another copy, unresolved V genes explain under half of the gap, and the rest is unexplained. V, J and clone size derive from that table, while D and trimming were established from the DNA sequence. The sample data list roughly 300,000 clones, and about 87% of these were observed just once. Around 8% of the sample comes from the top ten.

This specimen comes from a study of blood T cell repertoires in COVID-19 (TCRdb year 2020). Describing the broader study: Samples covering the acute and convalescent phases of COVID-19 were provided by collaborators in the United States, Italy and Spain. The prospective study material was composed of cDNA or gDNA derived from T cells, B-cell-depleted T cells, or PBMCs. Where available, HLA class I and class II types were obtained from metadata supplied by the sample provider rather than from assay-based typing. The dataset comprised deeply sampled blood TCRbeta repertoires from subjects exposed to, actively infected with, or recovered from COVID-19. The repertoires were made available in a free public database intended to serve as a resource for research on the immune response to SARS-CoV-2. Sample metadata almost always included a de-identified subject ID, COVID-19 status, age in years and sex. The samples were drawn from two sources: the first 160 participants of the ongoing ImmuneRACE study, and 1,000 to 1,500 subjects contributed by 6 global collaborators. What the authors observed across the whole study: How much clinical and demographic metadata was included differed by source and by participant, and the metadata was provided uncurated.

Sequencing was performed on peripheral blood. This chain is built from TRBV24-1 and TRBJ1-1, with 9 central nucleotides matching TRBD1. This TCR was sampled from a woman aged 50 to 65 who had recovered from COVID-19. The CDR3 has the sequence CATSESGTGWAEAFF. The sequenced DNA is TGTGCCACCAGTGAGTCCGGGACAGGGTGGGCTGAAGCTTTCTTT.